This T cell receptor beta chain was sequenced in a study of cytomegalovirus exposure and HLA in healthy donors. In the PCR, 60 Vbeta and 13 Jbeta primers were used. In the original processing: A later analysis counted 65 million to 90 million unique TCR beta chains, around 11 million shared. Profiled with immunoSEQ multiplex PCR; TCRdb holds only in-frame clones, not every one. V, J and clone size were drawn from that table, and D and trimming were deduced from the DNA. In the table there are roughly 130,000 clones, about three quarters of which are singletons. This clone showed up just a few times. Germline lookup yields CDR1 MNHNY and CDR2 SVGAGI (reference sequence). The CDR3 extends over 14 amino acids. J gave up 3 bases and V 2 bases, and 0 bases lay outside the gene matches.

The sequence came from a human donor in good health. The sequenced material came from PBMCs. The V gene is TRBV6-6, the J gene TRBJ2-7; 11 bases line up with TRBD1. In DNA form, the CDR3 reads TGTGCCAGCAGTTACGGGACAGGGGGCTACGAGCAGTACTTC. Translated: CASSYGTGGYEQYF.